This paragraph reports one T cell receptor beta chain. This specimen comes from a study of shared clonotypes between healthy human individuals. Terminally differentiated effector memory CD45RA+ cells were left out of the naive CD8 fraction, which was CD45RO-negative and positively selected for CCR7. Clones were sequenced by immunoSEQ multiplex PCR, and TCRdb holds only the in-frame ones, with some missing. The sample lists hundreds of thousands of clones, under 95% occurring once. The specimen sequenced was naive CD8+ T cells sorted from blood. The TCR sequence derives from a young man in good health.

The CDR3 region is CSVEDGSTPGEQYF. The CDR3 DNA reads as TGCAGCGTTGAAGATGGGAGTACCCCAGGGGAGCAGTACTTC. The rearrangement joins TRBV29-1 to TRBJ2-7, with D perhaps assigned TRBD1 or TRBD2 (5 bases each). Deletions cut 0 bases from V and 7 bases from J, with 16 bases between. In germline, CDR1 is SQVTM, CDR2 ANQGSEA. The CDR3 runs 14 residues.